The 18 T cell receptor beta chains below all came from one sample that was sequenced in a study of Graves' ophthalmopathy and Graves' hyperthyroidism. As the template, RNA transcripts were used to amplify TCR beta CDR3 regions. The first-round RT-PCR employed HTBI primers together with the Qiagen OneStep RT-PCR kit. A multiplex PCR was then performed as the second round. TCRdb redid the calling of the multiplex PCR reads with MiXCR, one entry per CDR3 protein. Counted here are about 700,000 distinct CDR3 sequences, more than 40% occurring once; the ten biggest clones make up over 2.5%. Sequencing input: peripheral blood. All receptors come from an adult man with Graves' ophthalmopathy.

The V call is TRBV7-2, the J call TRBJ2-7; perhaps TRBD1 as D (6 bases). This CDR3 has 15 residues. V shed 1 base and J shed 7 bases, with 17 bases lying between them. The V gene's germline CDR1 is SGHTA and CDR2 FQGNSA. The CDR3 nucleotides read TGTGCCAGCAGCTTAGGGGGGCCCAGAGGTGAGGAGCAGTACTTC. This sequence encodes CASSLGGPRGEEQYF.

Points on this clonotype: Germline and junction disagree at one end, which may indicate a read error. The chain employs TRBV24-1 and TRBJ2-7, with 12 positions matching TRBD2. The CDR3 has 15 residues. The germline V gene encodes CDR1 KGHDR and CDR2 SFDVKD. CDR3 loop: CASRGRTSGKHEQYF. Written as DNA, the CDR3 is TGTGCCTCCAGGGGTAGGACTAGCGGGAAGCACGAGCAGTACTTC.

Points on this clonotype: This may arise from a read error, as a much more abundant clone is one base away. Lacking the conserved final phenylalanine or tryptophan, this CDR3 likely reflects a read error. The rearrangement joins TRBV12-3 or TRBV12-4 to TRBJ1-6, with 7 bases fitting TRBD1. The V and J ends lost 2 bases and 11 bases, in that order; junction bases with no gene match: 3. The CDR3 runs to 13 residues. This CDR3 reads CASSLRQGAPLHL. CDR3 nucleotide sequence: TGTGCCAGCAGTTTACGTCAGGGGGCACCCCTCCACCTT.

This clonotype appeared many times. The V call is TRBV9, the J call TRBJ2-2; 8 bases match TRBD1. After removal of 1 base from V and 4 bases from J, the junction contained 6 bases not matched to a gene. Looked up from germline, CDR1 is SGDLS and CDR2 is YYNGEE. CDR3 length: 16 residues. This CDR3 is CASSVSGGASTGELFF. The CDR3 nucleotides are TGTGCCAGCAGCGTATCAGGGGGCGCGAGCACCGGGGAGCTGTTTTTT.

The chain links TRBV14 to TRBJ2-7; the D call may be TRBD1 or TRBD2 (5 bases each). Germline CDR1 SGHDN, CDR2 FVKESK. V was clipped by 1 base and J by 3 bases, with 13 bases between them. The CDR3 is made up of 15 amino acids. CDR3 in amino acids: CASSQAPGASYEQYF. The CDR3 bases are TGTGCCAGCAGCCAAGCGCCCGGGGCCAGCTACGAGCAGTACTTC. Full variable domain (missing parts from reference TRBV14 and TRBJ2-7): EAGVTQFPSHSVIEKGQTVTLRCDPISGHDNLYWYRRVMGKEIKFLLHFVKESKQDESGMPNNRFLAERTGGTYSTLKVQPAELEDSGVYFCASSQAPGASYEQYFGPGTRLTVT.

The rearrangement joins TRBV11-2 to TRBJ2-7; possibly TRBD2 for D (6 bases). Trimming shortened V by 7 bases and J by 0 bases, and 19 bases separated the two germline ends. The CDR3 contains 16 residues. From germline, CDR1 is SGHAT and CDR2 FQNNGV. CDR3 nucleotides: TGTGCCAGCAATCACGGGGGTAGCGGAAGCTCCTACGAGCAGTACTTC. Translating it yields CASNHGGSGSSYEQYF.

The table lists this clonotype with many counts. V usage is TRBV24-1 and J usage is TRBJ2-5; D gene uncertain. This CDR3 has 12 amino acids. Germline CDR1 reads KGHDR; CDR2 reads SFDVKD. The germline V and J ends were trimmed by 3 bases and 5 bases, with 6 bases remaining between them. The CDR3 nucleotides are TGTGCCACCAGTGATCTTCGGGAGACCCAGTACTTC. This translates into CATSDLRETQYF.

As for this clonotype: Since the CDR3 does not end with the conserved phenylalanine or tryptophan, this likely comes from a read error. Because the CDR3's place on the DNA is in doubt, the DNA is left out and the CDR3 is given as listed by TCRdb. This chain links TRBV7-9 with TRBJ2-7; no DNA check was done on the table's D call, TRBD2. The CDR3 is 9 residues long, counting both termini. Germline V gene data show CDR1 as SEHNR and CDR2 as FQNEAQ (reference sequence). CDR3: CASSWGLAG.

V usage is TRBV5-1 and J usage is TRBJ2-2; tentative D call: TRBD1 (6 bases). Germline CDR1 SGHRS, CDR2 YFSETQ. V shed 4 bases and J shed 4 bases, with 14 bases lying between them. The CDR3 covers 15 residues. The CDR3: CASSRQESSTGELFF. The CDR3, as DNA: TGCGCCAGCAGCCGACAGGAATCGAGCACCGGGGAGCTGTTTTTT.

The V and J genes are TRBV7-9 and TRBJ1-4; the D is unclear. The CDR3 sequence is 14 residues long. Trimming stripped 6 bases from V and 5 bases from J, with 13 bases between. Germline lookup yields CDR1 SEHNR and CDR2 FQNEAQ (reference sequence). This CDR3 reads CASRADGTNEKLFF. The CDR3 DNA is TGTGCCAGCAGAGCGGACGGTACGAATGAAAAACTGTTTTTT.

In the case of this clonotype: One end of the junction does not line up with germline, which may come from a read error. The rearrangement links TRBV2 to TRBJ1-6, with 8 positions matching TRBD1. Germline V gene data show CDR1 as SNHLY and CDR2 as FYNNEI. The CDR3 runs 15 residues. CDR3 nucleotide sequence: TGTACCAGCAGTGATCGGGACAGGTTGAATTCACCCCTCCACTTT. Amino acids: CTSSDRDRLNSPLHF.

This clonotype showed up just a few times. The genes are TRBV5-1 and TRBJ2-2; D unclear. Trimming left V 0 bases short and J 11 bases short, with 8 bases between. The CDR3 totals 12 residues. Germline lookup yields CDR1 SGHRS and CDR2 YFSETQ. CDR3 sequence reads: CASSLEAVELFF. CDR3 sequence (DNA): TGCGCCAGCAGCTTGGAGGCAGTAGAGCTGTTTTTT.

CDR3 bases: TGCAGCGTTGAAGATCAGGGGGTGGGCACTGAAGCTTTCTTT. This gives the protein CSVEDQGVGTEAFF. The chain couples TRBV29-1 to TRBJ1-1; 7 bases agree with TRBD1. Germline values: CDR1 SQVTM, CDR2 ANQGSEA. This CDR3 has 14 amino acids. After removal of 0 bases from V and 4 bases from J, the junction contained 5 bases not matched to a gene.

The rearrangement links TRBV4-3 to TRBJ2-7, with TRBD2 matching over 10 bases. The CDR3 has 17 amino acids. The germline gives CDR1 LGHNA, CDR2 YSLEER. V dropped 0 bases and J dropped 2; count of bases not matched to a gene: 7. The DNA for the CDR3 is TGCGCCAGCAGCCAAGATTCGGCACTAGCGGGGACCTACGAGCAGTACTTC. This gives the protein CASSQDSALAGTYEQYF.

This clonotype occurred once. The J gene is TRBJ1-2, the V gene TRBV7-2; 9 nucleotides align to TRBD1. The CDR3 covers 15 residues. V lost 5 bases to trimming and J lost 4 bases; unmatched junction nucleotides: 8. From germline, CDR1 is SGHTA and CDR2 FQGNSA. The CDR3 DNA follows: TGTGCCAGCAGCCTAATACCGGGACAGGGCTATGGCTACACCTTC. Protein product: CASSLIPGQGYGYTF.

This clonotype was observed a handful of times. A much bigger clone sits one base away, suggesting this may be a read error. This CDR3 is CASSVWSNNQPQHF. The CDR3 DNA reads TGTGCCAGTAGTGTATGGAGCAACAATCAGCCCCAGCATTTT. The chain uses TRBV19 and TRBJ1-5; D gene unclear. V was clipped by 5 bases and J by 3 bases, with 11 bases between them. Germline lookup yields CDR1 LNHDA and CDR2 SQIVND (reference sequence). The CDR3 runs 14 residues.

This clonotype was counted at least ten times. In nucleotides, the CDR3 is TGTGCCAGCGGTCAACCTCGTGTGGCGGGCTACACCTTC. It codes for CASGQPRVAGYTF. The chain combines TRBV2 with TRBJ1-2; unclear D gene. The V end was cut by 8 bases, the J end by 8 bases, with 18 bases between. The CDR3 covers 13 residues. CDR1 is SNHLY and CDR2 is FYNNEI in the germline V gene. The variable domain in full, completed from reference TRBV2 and TRBJ1-2, reads EPEVTQTPSHQVTQMGQEVILRCVPISNHLYFYWYRQILGQKVEFLVSFYNNEISEKSEIFDDQFSVERPDGSNFTLKIRSTKLEDSAMYFCASGQPRVAGYTFGSGTRLTVV.

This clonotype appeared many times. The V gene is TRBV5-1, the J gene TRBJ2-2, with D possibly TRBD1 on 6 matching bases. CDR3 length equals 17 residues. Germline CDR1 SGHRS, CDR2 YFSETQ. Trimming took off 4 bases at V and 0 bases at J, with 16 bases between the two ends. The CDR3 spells CASSPSPQGTNTGELFF. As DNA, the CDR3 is TGCGCCAGCAGCCCGAGCCCCCAGGGGACGAACACCGGGGAGCTGTTTTTT.